The 8 T cell receptor beta chains below were found in one sample sequenced in a study of cytomegalovirus exposure and HLA in healthy donors. With 60 Vbeta and 13 Jbeta primers, the PCR was carried out. This table comes from immunoSEQ multiplex PCR, and its TCRdb copy is limited to in-frame clones, with some not included. The sample has about 110,000 clones, roughly 80% seen once; the top ten hold less than 2%. Source material: PBMCs. The receptors stem from a man aged 50 to 59 in good health and CMV-seronegative.

The CDR3 sequence: CASSLSDTATNEKLFF. CDR3 sequence (DNA): TGCGCCAGCAGCTTGTCCGACACAGCAACTAATGAAAAACTGTTTTTT. This sequence joins TRBV5-1 and TRBJ1-4; D remains ambiguous. Germline CDR1 SGHRS, CDR2 YFSETQ. V lost 1 base to trimming and J lost 0 bases, with 10 bases between them. This CDR3 spans 16 amino acids.

The chain recombines TRBV30 with TRBJ1-1, with D perhaps TRBD1 (5 bases). CDR3 length: 11 amino acids. V was clipped by 3 bases and J by 7 bases, with 9 bases between them. Looked up from germline, CDR1 is GTSNPN and CDR2 is SVGIG (reference sequence). CDR3 region: CAWSNRREAFF. CDR3 DNA: TGTGCCTGGAGCAACAGGCGTGAAGCTTTCTTT.

The chain carries TRBV7-9 and TRBJ2-2; D not certain. The CDR3 sequence is 12 residues long. Trimming removed 3 bases from V and 6 bases from J, with 5 bases in between. Germline V gene data show CDR1 as SEHNR and CDR2 as FQNEAQ (reference sequence). The CDR3 coding sequence is TGTGCCAGCAGCTTTAATGCCGGGGAGCTGTTTTTT. It encodes CASSFNAGELFF.

Notes on this clone: One end of the junction does not line up with germline, which may come from a read error. At the DNA level, this CDR3 is encoded by other sequences in the same sample as well. The chain has TRBV19 and TRBJ1-1; a weak D match, TRBD1 (5 bases). The CDR3 contains 13 residues. CDR1 is LNHDA and CDR2 is SQIVND in the germline V gene (reference sequence). CDR3 bases: TGTGCCAGTAGATTTGACTTGGACACTGAGGCTTTCTTT. Its protein is CASRFDLDTEAFF.

This chain links TRBV6-1 with TRBJ2-7, with 10 bases lining up with TRBD1. The V and J ends lost 6 bases and 4 bases, in that order; junction bases with no gene match: 6. The germline gives CDR1 MNHNS, CDR2 SASEGT. This CDR3 region has 14 residues. The CDR3 spells CASRGTGVRYEQYV. CDR3 in DNA: TGTGCCAGCAGGGGGACAGGGGTGAGGTACGAGCAGTACGTC.

The chain employs TRBV7-9 and TRBJ2-5; D is possibly TRBD1 (6 bases). V was cut by 4 bases and J by 3 bases, with 15 bases left in between. Per germline, CDR1 SEHNR and CDR2 FQNEAQ (reference sequence). This CDR3 spans 15 amino acids. This CDR3 is CASSSTGLREETQYF. Written as DNA, the CDR3 is TGTGCCAGCAGCTCCACAGGGTTACGAGAAGAGACCCAGTACTTC.

For the CDR3, the DNA is TGTGCCAGCAGGGGGGGACAGCCTAACTATGGCTACACCTTC. It translates to CASRGGQPNYGYTF. The chain links TRBV6-1 to TRBJ1-2, with 7 positions matching TRBD1. The CDR3 has 14 residues. Germline V CDR1 and CDR2: MNHNS, SASEGT. Unmatched junction bases numbered 4, after V lost 6 bases and J lost 0 bases.

The chain recombines TRBV6-1 with TRBJ2-7, with 9 bases aligning to TRBD1. In germline, CDR1 is MNHNS, CDR2 SASEGT. CDR3 size: 15 residues. V lost 6 bases and J lost 1; bases outside the gene matches: 7. CDR3: CASRDNRGRSYEQYF. DNA of the CDR3: TGTGCCAGCAGAGACAACAGGGGGCGATCCTACGAGCAGTACTTC.